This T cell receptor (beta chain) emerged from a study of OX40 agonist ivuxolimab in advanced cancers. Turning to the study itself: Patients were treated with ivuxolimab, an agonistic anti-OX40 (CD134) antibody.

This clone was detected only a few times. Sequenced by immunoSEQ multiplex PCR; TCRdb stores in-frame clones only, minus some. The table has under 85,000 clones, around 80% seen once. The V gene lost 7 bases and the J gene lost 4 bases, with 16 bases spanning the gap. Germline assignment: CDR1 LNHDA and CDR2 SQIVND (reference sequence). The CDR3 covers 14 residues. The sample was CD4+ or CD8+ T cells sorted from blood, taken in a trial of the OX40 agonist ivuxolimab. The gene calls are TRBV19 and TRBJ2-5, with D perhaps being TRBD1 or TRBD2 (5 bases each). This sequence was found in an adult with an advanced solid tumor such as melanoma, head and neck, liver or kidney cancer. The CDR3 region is CASKERGRGETQYF. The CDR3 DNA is TGTGCCAGTAAGGAGAGGGGCCGCGGAGAGACCCAGTACTTC.